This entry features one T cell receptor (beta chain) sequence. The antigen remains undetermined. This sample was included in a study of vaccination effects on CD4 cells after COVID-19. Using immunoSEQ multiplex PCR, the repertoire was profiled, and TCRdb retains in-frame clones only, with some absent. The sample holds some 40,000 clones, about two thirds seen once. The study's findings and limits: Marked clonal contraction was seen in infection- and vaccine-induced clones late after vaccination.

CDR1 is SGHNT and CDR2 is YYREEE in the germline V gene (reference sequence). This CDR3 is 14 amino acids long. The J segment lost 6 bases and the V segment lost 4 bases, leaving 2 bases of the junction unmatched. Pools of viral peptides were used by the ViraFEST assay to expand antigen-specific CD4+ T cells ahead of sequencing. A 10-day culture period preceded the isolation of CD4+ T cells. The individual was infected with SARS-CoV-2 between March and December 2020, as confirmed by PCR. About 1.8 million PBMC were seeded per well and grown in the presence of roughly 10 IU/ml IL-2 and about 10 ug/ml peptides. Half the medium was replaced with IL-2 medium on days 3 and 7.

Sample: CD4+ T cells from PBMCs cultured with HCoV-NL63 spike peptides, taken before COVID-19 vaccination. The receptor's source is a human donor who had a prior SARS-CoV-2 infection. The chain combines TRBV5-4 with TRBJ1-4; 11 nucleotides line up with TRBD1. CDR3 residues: CASSPGQGDEKLFF. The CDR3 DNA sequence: TGTGCCAGCAGCCCGGGACAGGGGGATGAAAAACTGTTTTTT.